A selection of T cell receptor beta chains follows, all from one sample in a study of blood T cell repertoires in COVID-19. Sequenced by immunoSEQ multiplex PCR; TCRdb stores in-frame clones only, minus some. The table shows some 290,000 clones, with about nine tenths occurring only once. Source material: peripheral blood. These receptors all come from a woman in her thirties with COVID-19, enrolled during active disease. Each CDR3 is given with its conserved first and last residue. D genes are given only for firm matches. Part of the rows lack a size; the others show once, few, many or a class for expanded clones.

cdr3_length,j_call,v_call,d_call,clone_size,cdr3_nt,cdr3_aa
17,TRBJ2-7,TRBV4-1,TRBD1,-,TGCGCCAGCAGCCAAGGGGCCGGGACAGGGATCCCCTACGAGCAGTACTTC,CASSQGAGTGIPYEQYF
12,TRBJ1-4,TRBV7-9,-,-,TGTGCCAGCGCGGGGGCGGGAGAAAAACTGTTTTTT,CASAGAGEKLFF
13,TRBJ1-1,TRBV14,-,few,TGTGCCAGCAGCCAAGAGAATCGGGCTGAAGCTTTCTTT,CASSQENRAEAFF
17,TRBJ2-1,TRBV4-1,TRBD2,-,TGCGCCAGCCACCTGATGGGGGGTCTAGCGGGGCGAGGTGAGCAGTTCTTC,CASHLMGGLAGRGEQFF
14,TRBJ1-6,TRBV28,-,few,TGTGCCAGCACCTCCGGACAGCTAAATTCACCCCTCCACTTT,CASTSGQLNSPLHF
18,TRBJ2-4,TRBV5-5,TRBD2,-,TGTGCCAGCAGCTCTCGACTAGCGGGGATGCTAGCCAAAAACATTCAGTACTTC,CASSSRLAGMLAKNIQYF
15,TRBJ1-4,TRBV27,TRBD1,-,TGTGCCAGCAGTATTACAGGGGGTTCTAATGAAAAACTGTTTTTT,CASSITGGSNEKLFF
16,TRBJ1-5,TRBV5-1,-,-,TGCGCCAGCAGCTTAGGGGGGGCGCTTTGGAATCAGCCCCAGCATTTT,CASSLGGALWNQPQHF
14,TRBJ2-5,TRBV5-1,TRBD1,-,TGCGCCAGTACTGCTGAGACAGGGGGGGAGACCCAGTACTTC,CASTAETGGETQYF
11,TRBJ2-1,TRBV7-8,-,-,TGTGCCAGCAGCACCATCGGTGAGCAGTTCTTC,CASSTIGEQFF
16,TRBJ2-3,TRBV7-8,-,-,TGTGCCAGCAGCTTAGTTTTGGGGGCTGGCACAGATACGCAGTATTTT,CASSLVLGAGTDTQYF
17,TRBJ1-1,TRBV7-2,-,-,TGTGCCAGCAGCTTTAATAAGGACGCTAGCGCTAACACTGAAGCTTTCTTT,CASSFNKDASANTEAFF
17,TRBJ2-6,TRBV5-1,TRBD1,once,TGCGCCAGCAGCTTTACAGGGGTAGCCTCTGGGGCCAACGTCCTGACTTTC,CASSFTGVASGANVLTF
11,TRBJ1-2,TRBV29-1,-,-,TGCAGCGTTGTACAGGGTAGTGGCTACACCTTC,CSVVQGSGYTF
13,TRBJ1-2,TRBV6-4,-,-,TGTGCCAGCAGTGACTCCGGGGGCTATGGCTACACCTTC,CASSDSGGYGYTF
17,TRBJ2-5,TRBV4-1,TRBD2,once,TGCGCCAGCAGCCAAGTTGTCGCGGGGGGCCCTCAAGAGACCCAGTACTTC,CASSQVVAGGPQETQYF
17,TRBJ2-1,TRBV19,TRBD1,-,TGTGCCAGTAGTGTGGGACAGGGGGCCCTTTTCTACAATGAGCAGTTCTTC,CASSVGQGALFYNEQFF
13,TRBJ2-7,TRBV6-5,TRBD1,-,TGTGCCAGCACGCAGGGGGACCTATACGAGCAGTACTTC,CASTQGDLYEQYF